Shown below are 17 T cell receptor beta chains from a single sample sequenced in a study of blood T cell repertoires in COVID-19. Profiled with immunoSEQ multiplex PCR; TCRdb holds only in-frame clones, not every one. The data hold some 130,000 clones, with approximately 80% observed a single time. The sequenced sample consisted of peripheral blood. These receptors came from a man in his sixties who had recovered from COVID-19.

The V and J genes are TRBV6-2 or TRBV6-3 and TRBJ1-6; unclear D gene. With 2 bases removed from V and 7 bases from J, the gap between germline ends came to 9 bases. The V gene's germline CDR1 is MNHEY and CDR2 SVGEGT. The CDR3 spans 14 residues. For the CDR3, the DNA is TGTGCCAGCAGTTACGGCCACCCAAATTCACCCCTCCACTTT. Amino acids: CASSYGHPNSPLHF.

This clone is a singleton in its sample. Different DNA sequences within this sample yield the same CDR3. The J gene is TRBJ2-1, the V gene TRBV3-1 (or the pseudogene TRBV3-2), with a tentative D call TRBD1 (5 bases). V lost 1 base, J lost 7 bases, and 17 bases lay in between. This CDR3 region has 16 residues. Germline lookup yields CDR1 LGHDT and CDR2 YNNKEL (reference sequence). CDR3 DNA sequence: TGTGCCAGCAGCCAAGTAGGGAAGGGGAAGAAGAATGAGCAGTTCTTC. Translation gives CASSQVGKGKKNEQFF.

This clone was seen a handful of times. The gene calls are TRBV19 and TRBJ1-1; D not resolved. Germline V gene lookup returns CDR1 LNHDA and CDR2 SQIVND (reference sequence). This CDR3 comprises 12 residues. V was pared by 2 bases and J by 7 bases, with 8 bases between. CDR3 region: CASSITNGEAFF. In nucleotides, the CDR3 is TGTGCCAGTAGTATAACTAACGGTGAAGCTTTCTTT. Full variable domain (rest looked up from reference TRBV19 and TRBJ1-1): DGGITQSPKYLFRKEGQNVTLSCEQNLNHDAMYWYRQDPGQGLRLIYYSQIVNDFQKGDIAEGYSVSREKKESFPLTVTSAQKNPTAFYLCASSITNGEAFFGQGTRLTVV.

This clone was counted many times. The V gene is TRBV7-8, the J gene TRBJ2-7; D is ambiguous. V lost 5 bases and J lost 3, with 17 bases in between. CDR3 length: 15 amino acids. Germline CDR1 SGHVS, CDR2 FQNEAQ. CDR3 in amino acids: CASSPGFSKHYEQYF. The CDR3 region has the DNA TGTGCCAGCAGCCCGGGTTTTAGTAAACACTACGAGCAGTACTTC.

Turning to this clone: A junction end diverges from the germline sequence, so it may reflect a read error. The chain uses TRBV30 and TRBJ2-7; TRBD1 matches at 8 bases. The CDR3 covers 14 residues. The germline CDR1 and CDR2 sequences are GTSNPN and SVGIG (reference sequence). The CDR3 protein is CAWSRTGYPIAVEF. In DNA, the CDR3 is TGTGCCTGGAGCCGGACAGGGTACCCAATAGCAGTAGAGTTC.

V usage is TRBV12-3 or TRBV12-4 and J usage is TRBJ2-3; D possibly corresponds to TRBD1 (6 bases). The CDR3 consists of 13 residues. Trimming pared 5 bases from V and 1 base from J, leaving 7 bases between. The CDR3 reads CASSRQGTDTQYF. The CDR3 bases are TGTGCCAGCAGTCGACAGGGCACAGATACGCAGTATTTT.

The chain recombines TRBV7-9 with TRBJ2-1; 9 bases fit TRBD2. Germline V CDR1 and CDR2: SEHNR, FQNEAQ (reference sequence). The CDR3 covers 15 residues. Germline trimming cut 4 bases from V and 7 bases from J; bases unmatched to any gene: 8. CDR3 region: CASSYAGTSYNEQFF. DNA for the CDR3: TGTGCCAGCAGCTACGCCGGGACTAGCTATAATGAGCAGTTCTTC.

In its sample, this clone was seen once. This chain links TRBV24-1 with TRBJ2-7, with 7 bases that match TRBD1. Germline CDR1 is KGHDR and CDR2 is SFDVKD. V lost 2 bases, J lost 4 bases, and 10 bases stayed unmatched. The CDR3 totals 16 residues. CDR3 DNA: TGTGCCACCAGTGATTCCCGACAGGGAGTCGGGTACGAGCAGTACTTC. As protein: CATSDSRQGVGYEQYF.

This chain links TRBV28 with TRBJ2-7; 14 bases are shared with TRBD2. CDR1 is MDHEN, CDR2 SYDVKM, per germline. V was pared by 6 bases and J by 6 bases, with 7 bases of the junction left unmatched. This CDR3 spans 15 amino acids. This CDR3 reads CASSSGTSGSREQYF. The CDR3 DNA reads TGTGCCAGCAGCAGCGGGACTAGCGGGAGCCGCGAGCAGTACTTC.

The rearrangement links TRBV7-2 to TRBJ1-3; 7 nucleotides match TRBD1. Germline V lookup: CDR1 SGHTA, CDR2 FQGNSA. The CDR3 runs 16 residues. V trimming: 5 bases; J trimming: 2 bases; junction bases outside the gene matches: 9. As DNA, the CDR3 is TGTGCCAGCAGCCCCGGCCCTGACAGGGCTGGAAACACCATATATTTT. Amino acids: CASSPGPDRAGNTIYF.

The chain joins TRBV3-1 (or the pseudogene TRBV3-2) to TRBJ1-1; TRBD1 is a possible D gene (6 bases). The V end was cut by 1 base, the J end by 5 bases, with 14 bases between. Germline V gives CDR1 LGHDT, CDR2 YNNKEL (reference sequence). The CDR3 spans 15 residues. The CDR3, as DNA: TGTGCCAGCAGCCAAGTTTTGGGGGCTGGTACTGAAGCTTTCTTT. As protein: CASSQVLGAGTEAFF.

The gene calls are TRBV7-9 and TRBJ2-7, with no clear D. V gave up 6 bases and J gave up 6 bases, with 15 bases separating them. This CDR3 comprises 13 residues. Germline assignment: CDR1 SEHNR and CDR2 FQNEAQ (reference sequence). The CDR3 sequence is CASSFEVSGEQYF. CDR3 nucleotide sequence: TGTGCCAGCAGTTTCGAGGTTTCGGGCGAGCAGTACTTC.

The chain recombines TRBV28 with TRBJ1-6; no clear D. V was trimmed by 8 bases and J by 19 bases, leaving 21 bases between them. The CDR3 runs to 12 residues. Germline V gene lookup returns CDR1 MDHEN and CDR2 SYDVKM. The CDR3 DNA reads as TGTGCCAGCTCATCAAGCTCCCATGGGCCTCACTTT. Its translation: CASSSSSHGPHF.

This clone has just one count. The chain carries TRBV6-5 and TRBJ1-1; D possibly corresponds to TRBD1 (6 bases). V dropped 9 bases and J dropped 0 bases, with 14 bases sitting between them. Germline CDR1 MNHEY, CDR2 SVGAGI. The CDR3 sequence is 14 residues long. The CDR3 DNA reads TGTGCCAGTTTTGCCGGGACACTGAACACTGAAGCTTTCTTT. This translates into CASFAGTLNTEAFF.

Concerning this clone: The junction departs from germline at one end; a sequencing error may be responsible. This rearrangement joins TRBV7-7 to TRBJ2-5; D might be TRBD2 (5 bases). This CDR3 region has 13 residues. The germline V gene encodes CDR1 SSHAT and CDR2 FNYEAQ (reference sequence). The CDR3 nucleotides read TGTGCTAGCAGCTTAGCGCTATCGGAGACCCAGTACTTC. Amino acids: CASSLALSETQYF.

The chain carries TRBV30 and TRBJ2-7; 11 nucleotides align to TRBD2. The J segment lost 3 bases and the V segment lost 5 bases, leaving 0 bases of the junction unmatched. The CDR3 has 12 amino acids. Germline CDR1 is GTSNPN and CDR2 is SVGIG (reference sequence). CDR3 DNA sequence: TGTGCCTGGGGACTAGCGGGCTACGAGCAGTACTTC. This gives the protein CAWGLAGYEQYF.

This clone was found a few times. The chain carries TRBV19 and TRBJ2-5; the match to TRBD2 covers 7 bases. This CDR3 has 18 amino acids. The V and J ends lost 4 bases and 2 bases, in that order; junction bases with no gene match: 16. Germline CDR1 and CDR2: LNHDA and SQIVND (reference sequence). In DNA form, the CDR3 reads TGTGCCAGTAGTAAAAGCTTTAGCGGGTCGACGGGGCAAGAGACCCAGTACTTC. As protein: CASSKSFSGSTGQETQYF.